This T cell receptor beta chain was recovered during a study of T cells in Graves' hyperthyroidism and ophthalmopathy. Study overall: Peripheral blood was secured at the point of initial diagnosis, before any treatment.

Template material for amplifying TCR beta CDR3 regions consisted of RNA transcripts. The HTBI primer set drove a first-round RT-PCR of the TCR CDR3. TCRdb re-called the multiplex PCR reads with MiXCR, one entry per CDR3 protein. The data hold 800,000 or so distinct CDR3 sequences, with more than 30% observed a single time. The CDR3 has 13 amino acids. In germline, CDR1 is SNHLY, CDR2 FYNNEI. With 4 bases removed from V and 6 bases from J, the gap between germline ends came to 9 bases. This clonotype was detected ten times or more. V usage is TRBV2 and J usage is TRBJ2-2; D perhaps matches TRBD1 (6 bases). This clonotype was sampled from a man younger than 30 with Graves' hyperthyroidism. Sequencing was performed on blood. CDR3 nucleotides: TGTGCCAGCAGTGCTACAGGGTCCGGGGAGCTGTTTTTT. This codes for CASSATGSGELFF.